Each of the 26 T cell receptor beta chains below was sequenced from the same sample in a study of cytomegalovirus exposure and HLA in healthy donors. The PCR contained 60 Vbeta and 13 Jbeta primers. Clones were sequenced by immunoSEQ multiplex PCR, and TCRdb holds only the in-frame ones, with some missing. The table has some 190,000 clones, more than 65% seen once; the top ten hold more than 3%. Sequencing used PBMCs. All receptors derive from a man aged 40-55 years in good health and CMV-seropositive.

There are a few counts of this clone. The chain uses TRBV29-1 and TRBJ1-2; D gene unclear. Germline V gives CDR1 SQVTM, CDR2 ANQGSEA. The CDR3 length is 13 residues. V lost 4 bases to trimming and J lost 1 base, with 10 bases between them. CDR3 loop: CSVADGDNYGYTF. The DNA of the CDR3 is TGCAGCGTTGCGGACGGGGATAACTATGGCTACACCTTC.

The rearrangement links TRBV6-5 to TRBJ2-1; TRBD1 might be the D (5 bases). V lost 1 base to trimming and J lost 8 bases, with 9 bases between them. The V gene's germline CDR1 is MNHEY and CDR2 SVGAGI. The CDR3 is 13 residues long. The CDR3 protein is CASSYLVGDEQFF. The CDR3 DNA is TGTGCCAGCAGTTACTTGGTAGGGGATGAGCAGTTCTTC.

The chain employs TRBV28 and TRBJ1-2; 10 positions agree with TRBD1. This CDR3 has 18 residues. J lost 5 bases, V lost 4 bases, and 16 bases had no gene match. The V gene's germline CDR1 is MDHEN and CDR2 SYDVKM. The CDR3 loop reads CASSSSQGTGATLYGYTF. CDR3 nucleotide sequence: TGTGCCAGCAGTTCATCCCAGGGGACAGGGGCGACCCTTTATGGCTACACCTTC.

The chain is built from TRBV10-3 and TRBJ1-5, with D uncertain. V was clipped by 4 bases and J by 1 base, with 5 bases between them. This CDR3 has 13 residues. The V gene's germline CDR1 is ENHRY and CDR2 SYGVKD. The chain's CDR3 is CAISGQSNQPQHF. For the CDR3, the DNA is TGTGCCATCAGTGGTCAGAGCAATCAGCCCCAGCATTTT.

The V gene is TRBV6-1, the J gene TRBJ2-1; 16 positions agree with TRBD2. V shed 4 bases, J shed 3 bases, and the junction held 9 bases outside the gene matches. Germline assignment: CDR1 MNHNS and CDR2 SASEGT. The CDR3 has 19 amino acids. The CDR3 region has the DNA TGTGCCAGCAGTGGAGGGACTAGCGGGAGGGGCGGCGACTACAATGAGCAGTTCTTC. Amino acid sequence: CASSGGTSGRGGDYNEQFF.

The CDR3 DNA reads as TGTGCCAGCAGCAATAATGGTAAGTTGGGAGTCCCGCCTGGCTACACCTTC. It translates to CASSNNGKLGVPPGYTF. The rearrangement uses TRBV21-1 and TRBJ1-2. TRBV21-1 is flagged as a pseudogene. The CDR3 loop spans 17 amino acids.

This clone has just one count. CDR3 in DNA: TGTGCCAGCAGTTTAGGTGGGAGGGTGGCAGATACGCAGTATTTT. It is translated as CASSLGGRVADTQYF. This chain links TRBV27 with TRBJ2-3; 7 positions match TRBD2. The CDR3 length is 15 residues. V lost 2 bases, J lost 4 bases, and 6 bases stayed unmatched. CDR1 is MNHEY and CDR2 is SMNVEV in the germline V gene (reference sequence).

A few counts support this clone. V gene TRBV19 combines with J gene TRBJ2-6; 8 nucleotides line up with TRBD2. Germline assignment: CDR1 LNHDA and CDR2 SQIVND (reference sequence). V shed 3 bases and J 0 bases; nucleotides not matched to a gene: 4. The CDR3 spans 17 residues. The DNA of the CDR3 is TGTGCCAGTAGTATCGGGAGGGGGGGCTCTGGGGCCAACGTCCTGACTTTC. Translated, it gives CASSIGRGGSGANVLTF.

The V and J genes are TRBV14 and TRBJ1-2; the D gene is possibly TRBD1 (6 bases). Trimming cost V 4 bases and J 4 bases, with 16 bases left between them. The CDR3 is 15 residues long. CDR1 is SGHDN, CDR2 FVKESK, per germline. CDR3 in DNA: TGTGCCAGCAGCCCTACAGGGTGGGGAACCTATGGCTACACCTTC. This translates into CASSPTGWGTYGYTF.

The chain uses TRBV4-1 and TRBJ2-2, with TRBD2 matching over 10 bases. The CDR3 totals 17 residues. Germline CDR1 reads MGHRA; CDR2 reads YSYEKL. V lost 0 bases and J lost 5; bases outside the gene matches: 6. Here the CDR3 reads CASSQDPPTSGTGELFF. The CDR3 DNA is TGCGCCAGCAGCCAAGATCCCCCGACTAGCGGGACCGGGGAGCTGTTTTTT.

The V gene is TRBV7-2, the J gene TRBJ2-3; D uncertain. CDR1 is SGHTA and CDR2 is FQGNSA in the germline V gene. Trimming removed 4 bases at V and 4 bases at J, with 12 bases between. CDR3 length equals 14 residues. The CDR3 loop reads CASSSPFVADTQYF. Written as DNA, the CDR3 is TGTGCCAGCAGCTCCCCGTTTGTTGCAGATACGCAGTATTTT. The full variable domain, its missing parts supplied by reference TRBV7-2 and TRBJ2-3, is GAGVSQSPSNKVTEKGKDVELRCDPISGHTALYWYRQSLGQGLEFLIYFQGNSAPDKSGLPSDRFSAERTGGSVSTLTIQRTQQEDSAVYLCASSSPFVADTQYFGPGTRLTVL.

This clone was found once. V and J are TRBV7-6 and TRBJ2-1, with TRBD2 matching over 10 bases. The CDR3 runs to 16 residues. The V and J ends lost 0 bases and 9 bases, in that order; junction bases with no gene match: 8. Germline V gives CDR1 SGHVS, CDR2 FNYEAQ. The CDR3 sequence is CASSLASDVAGGEQFF. CDR3 coding DNA: TGTGCCAGCAGCTTAGCTTCGGACGTAGCGGGGGGTGAGCAGTTCTTC.

CDR3 in amino acids: CASSPTAGATSTDTQYF. CDR3 sequence (DNA): TGCGCCAGCAGCCCCACCGCGGGGGCGACTAGCACAGATACGCAGTATTTT. J is TRBJ2-3 and V is TRBV5-1, with a weak D call TRBD2 (7 bases). Trimming removed 4 bases from V and 0 bases from J, with 18 bases in between. There are 17 residues in the CDR3. Germline-derived CDR1 and CDR2 are SGHRS and YFSETQ. Drawing the rest from reference TRBV5-1 and TRBJ2-3, the complete variable domain is KAGVTQTPRYLIKTRGQQVTLSCSPISGHRSVSWYQQTPGQGLQFLFEYFSETQRNKGNFPGRFSGRQFSNSRSEMNVSTLELGDSALYLCASSPTAGATSTDTQYFGPGTRLTVL.

This clone was detected only once. The CDR3 nucleotides are TGTGCCAGCAGTTCCCCTTTGAGGGTCCCGGGGGAGCTGTTTTTT. Protein sequence: CASSSPLRVPGELFF. The chain recombines TRBV27 with TRBJ2-2; tentative D call: TRBD2 (5 bases). Trimming pared 4 bases from V and 8 bases from J, leaving 17 bases between. There are 15 residues in the CDR3. Germline assignment: CDR1 MNHEY and CDR2 SMNVEV (reference sequence).

J is TRBJ1-1 and V is TRBV7-8; the D is unclear. From germline, CDR1 is SGHVS and CDR2 FQNEAQ. The ends were cut back, 4 bases at V and 0 bases at J, with 6 bases in the middle. This CDR3 region has 13 residues. The CDR3 spells CASSSVMNTEAFF. CDR3 DNA: TGTGCCAGCAGCTCGGTGATGAACACTGAAGCTTTCTTT.

This clone was recorded once. A junction boundary mismatches the germline segment, possibly from a read error. The chain couples TRBV4-1 to TRBJ2-3; TRBD2 agrees at 10 bases. Germline values: CDR1 MGHRA, CDR2 YSYEKL. There are 15 residues in the CDR3. The CDR3 DNA follows: TGTGCCAGCAGCCCCTCAGCGGGGGGGCCAGATACGCAGTATTTT. Amino acids: CASSPSAGGPDTQYF.

V gene TRBV6-1 combines with J gene TRBJ2-7; 10 bases fit TRBD2. Germline V gives CDR1 MNHNS, CDR2 SASEGT. The CDR3 loop spans 15 amino acids. V lost 6 bases and J lost 0; bases outside the gene matches: 5. The CDR3 loop is CASRIAGGDSYEQYF. The CDR3 DNA follows: TGTGCCAGCAGGATAGCGGGGGGTGACTCCTACGAGCAGTACTTC.

This chain links TRBV6-5 with TRBJ1-5, with D perhaps TRBD1 (5 bases). Germline V gene sequence: CDR1 MNHEY, CDR2 SVGAGI. The CDR3 is 14 amino acids. Trimming took off 7 bases at V and 4 bases at J, with 14 bases between the two ends. CDR3 nucleotides: TGTGCCAGCAACGAGGGCGGGACTAATCAGCCCCAGCATTTT. Translation gives CASNEGGTNQPQHF.

The chain uses TRBV6-1 and TRBJ2-2; D ambiguous. This CDR3 has 13 amino acids. The V gene lost 5 bases and the J gene lost 2 bases, with 6 bases spanning the gap. The germline V gene has CDR1 MNHNS and CDR2 SASEGT. CDR3 coding DNA: TGTGCCAGCAGTTCTCTTAACACCGGGGAGCTGTTTTTT. Its protein product is CASSSLNTGELFF.

The count of this clone is one. The CDR3, as DNA: TGTGCCAGCAGCGCCAGGGGACAGGGGTTCAATGAGCAGTTCTTC. Protein sequence: CASSARGQGFNEQFF. The chain joins TRBV5-6 to TRBJ2-1, with TRBD1 matching 10 bases. CDR3 length: 15 residues. The V gene end was trimmed by 4 bases and the J gene end by 6 bases; junction bases not matched to a gene: 7. CDR1 and CDR2 from the germline V gene are SGHDT and YYEEEE.

The V and J genes are TRBV4-1 and TRBJ1-6, with TRBD1 as a possible D gene (5 bases). Germline-derived CDR1 and CDR2 are MGHRA and YSYEKL. This CDR3 contains 15 residues. The V gene lost 1 base and the J gene lost 7 bases, with 11 bases spanning the gap. The CDR3 DNA reads TGCGCCAGCAGCCAAGCGGGGGGAAAGAATTCACCCCTCCACTTT. Amino acids: CASSQAGGKNSPLHF.

The V gene is TRBV6-5, the J gene TRBJ2-1, with D uncertain. Germline V gene lookup returns CDR1 MNHEY and CDR2 SVGAGI. V was clipped by 5 bases and J by 6 bases, with 11 bases between them. The CDR3 contains 13 residues. CDR3 DNA: TGTGCCAGCAGTGGCGACTTCTCCAATGAGCAGTTCTTC. This translates into CASSGDFSNEQFF.

This chain uses TRBV6-1 with TRBJ1-4; 9 nucleotides line up with TRBD1. V trimming: 6 bases; J trimming: 5 bases; junction bases outside the gene matches: 1. Per the germline V gene, CDR1 is MNHNS and CDR2 is SASEGT. The CDR3 length is 13 residues. The CDR3 coding sequence is TGTGCCAGCAGGGGACAGGGAAATGAAAAACTGTTTTTT. Its protein product is CASRGQGNEKLFF.

The rearrangement joins TRBV6-5 to TRBJ2-7, with TRBD2 matching over 12 bases. The germline CDR1 and CDR2 sequences are MNHEY and SVGAGI. The CDR3 extends over 14 amino acids. V trimming: 2 bases; J trimming: 6 bases; junction bases outside the gene matches: 2. CDR3 in amino acids: CASSYGTSGFEQYF. DNA for the CDR3: TGTGCCAGCAGTTACGGGACTAGCGGGTTCGAGCAGTACTTC.

The rearrangement joins TRBV7-3 to TRBJ1-1; D is undetermined. Germline V CDR1 and CDR2: SGHTA, FQGTGA. V gave up 1 base and J gave up 5 bases, with 8 bases separating them. CDR3 length: 13 amino acids. The CDR3 bases are TGTGCCAGCAGCTTAATTTTGAGGACTGAAGCTTTCTTT. This encodes CASSLILRTEAFF. The variable domain in full, completed from reference TRBV7-3 and TRBJ1-1, reads GAGVSQTPSNKVTEKGKYVELRCDPISGHTALYWYRQSLGQGPEFLIYFQGTGAADDSGLPNDRFFAVRPEGSVSTLKIQRTERGDSAVYLCASSLILRTEAFFGQGTRLTVV.

J is TRBJ1-2 and V is TRBV5-4, with 8 bases aligning to TRBD1. The germline V gene encodes CDR1 SGHNT and CDR2 YYREEE (reference sequence). There are 14 residues in the CDR3. The junction had 7 bases not matched to a gene; V was cut back by 4 bases and J by 5 bases. The CDR3 DNA follows: TGTGCCAGCAGCACCCCCGGGACAGGATATGGCTACACCTTC. Amino acids: CASSTPGTGYGYTF. The entire variable domain, with the rest obtained from reference TRBV5-4 and TRBJ1-2, is as follows: ETGVTQSPTHLIKTRGQQVTLRCSSQSGHNTVSWYQQALGQGPQFIFQYYREEENGRGNFPPRFSGLQFPNYSSELNVNALELDDSALYLCASSTPGTGYGYTFGSGTRLTVV.